A selection of T cell receptor beta chains follows, all from one sample in a study of shared clonotypes between healthy human individuals. Some clones are missing from TCRdb's copy, which holds only in-frame ones; the method was immunoSEQ multiplex PCR. The table has about 2.4 million clones, more than 85% seen once. Sequenced input: naive CD4+ T cells from PBMCs. These TCRs come from a man aged 18 to 30 in good health. Some clones in this sample may be carry-over from other donors' samples. Both conserved end residues are part of each CDR3. The D gene is left open where the match is weak. Not every row has a clone size; where given, it reads once, few, many or a size class.

d_call clone_size j_call v_call cdr3_aa cdr3_nt
- - TRBJ2-7 TRBV28 CASSGWASYEQYF TGTGCCAGCAGTGGATGGGCCTCCTACGAGCAGTACTTC
TRBD2 - TRBJ2-5 TRBV11-3 CASSFSSGRYETQYF TGTGCCAGCAGCTTTTCTAGCGGGAGGTATGAGACCCAGTACTTC
- - TRBJ2-3 TRBV5-1 CASSPVAGSDTQYF TGCGCCAGCAGCCCGGTGGCCGGGTCAGATACGCAGTATTTT
TRBD1 - TRBJ1-2 TRBV5-1 CASSVYRGQGGYTF TGCGCCAGCAGCGTATACAGGGGGCAGGGTGGCTACACCTTC
- few TRBJ1-1 TRBV28 CASSSGSGSPGEAFF TGTGCCAGCAGTTCTGGCAGCGGTTCTCCTGGGGAAGCTTTCTTT
- - TRBJ2-2 TRBV7-6 CASSSRFPGELFF TGTGCCAGCAGCTCCAGGTTTCCCGGGGAGCTGTTTTTT
TRBD2 - TRBJ2-2 TRBV4-2 CASSQDPPLAGGRGTGELFF TGTGCCAGCAGCCAAGATCCCCCCCTAGCGGGAGGGCGCGGCACCGGGGAGCTGTTTTTT
- - TRBJ2-1 TRBV18 CASSKLDYNEQFF TGTGCCAGCTCGAAACTAGATTACAATGAGCAGTTCTTC
- - TRBJ1-2 TRBV11-2 CASSAIANYGYTF TGTGCCAGCAGCGCCATAGCTAACTATGGCTACACCTTC
- - TRBJ2-5 TRBV12-1 CASSYRTSRFQETQYF TGTGCCAGCAGTTACCGGACTAGTCGATTCCAAGAGACCCAGTACTTC
TRBD1 once TRBJ2-3 TRBV30 CAWGRTGGADTQYF TGTGCCTGGGGACGGACAGGGGGTGCAGATACGCAGTATTTT
- - TRBJ2-7 TRBV29-1 CSGGDGSSYEQYF TGCAGCGGGGGGGACGGGAGCTCCTACGAGCAGTACTTC
- - TRBJ2-5 TRBV6-1 CASSGGTIETQYF TGTGCCAGCAGTGGGGGGACGATAGAGACCCAGTACTTC
- - TRBJ2-7 TRBV20-1 CSARGAIEQYF TGCAGTGCTCGGGGGGCGATCGAGCAGTACTTC
- - TRBJ1-1 TRBV5-1 CASTTGQPNTEAFF TGCGCCAGCACCACGGGACAACCTAACACTGAAGCTTTCTTT
- few TRBJ2-7 TRBV28 CASSFSYEQYF TGTGCCAGCAGTTTTTCCTACGAGCAGTACTTC
- - TRBJ2-2 TRBV28 CASSSTLTTNTGELFF TGTGCCAGCAGTTCGACACTTACAACGAACACCGGGGAGCTGTTTTTT
- - TRBJ2-3 TRBV28 CASRRGGASTDTQYF TGTGCCAGTCGGAGAGGGGGGGCGAGCACAGATACGCAGTATTTT
TRBD2 - TRBJ2-5 TRBV7-2 CAISLAGAGETQYF TGTGCCATCTCACTAGCGGGAGCTGGGGAGACCCAGTACTTC
- - TRBJ2-2 TRBV5-1 CASRLQGWDTGELFF TGCGCCAGCAGACTACAGGGCTGGGACACCGGGGAGCTGTTTTTT
- - TRBJ1-1 TRBV2 CASSTDSNTEAFF TGTGCCAGCAGCACCGACAGCAACACTGAAGCTTTCTTT
TRBD2 - TRBJ2-7 TRBV19 CASSIAGGRLGSYEQYF TGTGCCAGTAGCATAGCGGGAGGCCGCCTGGGTTCGTACGAGCAGTACTTC
TRBD2 - TRBJ2-2 TRBV7-3 CASSPRRSSGIFTGELFF TGTGCCAGCAGCCCCAGGAGGTCTAGCGGGATATTCACCGGGGAGCTGTTTTTT
TRBD2 - TRBJ2-7 TRBV13 CASSPVRGGLAGYSYEQYF TGTGCCAGCAGCCCCGTGAGAGGGGGACTAGCGGGGTACTCCTACGAGCAGTACTTC
TRBD1 - TRBJ2-7 TRBV6-1 CASSQVGQGYEQYF TGTGCCAGCAGTCAAGTAGGACAGGGCTACGAGCAGTACTTC
- once TRBJ2-1 TRBV15 CATSRGDSANPNEQFF TGTGCCACCAGCAGAGGCGATAGCGCCAACCCGAATGAGCAGTTCTTC
TRBD2 - TRBJ2-7 TRBV27 CASSLFSTSDSYEQYF TGTGCCAGCAGTTTATTTTCAACTAGCGACTCCTACGAGCAGTACTTC
- - TRBJ1-1 TRBV18 CASSPLGSGTEAFF TGTGCCAGCTCACCACTAGGAAGTGGCACTGAAGCTTTCTTT
TRBD2 - TRBJ2-5 TRBV30 CAWSVRPGDYGEETQYF TGTGCCTGGAGTGTACGGCCCGGGGACTATGGTGAGGAGACCCAGTACTTC
- - TRBJ1-4 TRBV5-4 CASSLEGTSEKLFF TGTGCCAGCAGCTTGGAAGGGACGAGTGAAAAACTGTTTTTT
- - TRBJ2-7 TRBV7-2 CASSSSFWGGEQYF TGTGCCAGCAGCTCCTCTTTTTGGGGCGGCGAGCAGTACTTC
- - TRBJ1-4 TRBV29-1 CSVVRGPNEKLFF TGCAGCGTTGTAAGGGGTCCGAATGAAAAACTGTTTTTT
TRBD1 - TRBJ1-2 TRBV7-9 CASSLQSGTAYGYTF TGTGCCAGCAGCCTACAATCCGGGACAGCCTATGGCTACACCTTC
TRBD2 - TRBJ2-3 TRBV28 CATISLAGERTDTQYF TGTGCCACCATTAGTTTAGCGGGGGAACGCACAGATACGCAGTATTTT
TRBD1 - TRBJ2-7 TRBV5-1 CASSLVSGTGVYEQYF TGCGCCAGCAGCTTGGTGTCCGGGACAGGGGTCTACGAGCAGTACTTC
- - TRBJ2-7 TRBV15 CATKYRQGEHEQYF TGTGCCACCAAATACCGGCAGGGTGAGCACGAGCAGTACTTC
TRBD1 - TRBJ1-5 TRBV28 CASSAGGQPQHF TGTGCCAGCAGTGCAGGGGGTCAGCCCCAGCATTTT
TRBD2 - TRBJ2-5 TRBV5-8 CASTLEPGEGLEETQYF TGTGCCAGCACTCTCGAACCCGGGGAGGGCCTTGAAGAGACCCAGTACTTC
- - TRBJ1-5 TRBV5-1 CASSLEGRDDQPQHF TGCGCCAGCAGCTTGGAGGGCAGGGATGATCAGCCCCAGCATTTT
TRBD1 - TRBJ1-1 TRBV6-5 CASTPPGQQNTEAFF TGTGCCAGCACCCCTCCGGGACAGCAAAACACTGAAGCTTTCTTT
TRBD2 - TRBJ2-1 TRBV9 CASSVTATSGRNEQFF TGTGCCAGCAGCGTAACCGCCACTAGCGGGAGGAATGAGCAGTTCTTC
- - TRBJ2-2 TRBV28 CASSLVRGSPGELFF TGTGCCAGCAGTTTGGTCCGTGGTAGCCCCGGGGAGCTGTTTTTT
- - TRBJ1-2 TRBV7-3 CASSPGFSSGYGYTF TGTGCCAGCAGCCCAGGGTTTAGCTCGGGCTATGGCTACACCTTC
- - TRBJ2-3 TRBV15 CATSRDFRTEGTDTQYF TGTGCCACCAGCAGAGACTTTCGGACAGAAGGCACAGATACGCAGTATTTT
TRBD1 - TRBJ1-5 TRBV16 CASSQSTGIQPQHF TGTGCCAGCAGCCAATCGACAGGGATACAGCCCCAGCATTTT
- - TRBJ1-1 TRBV28 CASSFYVAGALNTEAFF TGTGCCAGCAGTTTTTATGTGGCAGGGGCCTTGAACACTGAAGCTTTCTTT
TRBD2 - TRBJ2-2 TRBV11-2 CASSLLAGTNTGELFF TGTGCCAGCAGCTTATTAGCGGGAACGAACACCGGGGAGCTGTTTTTT